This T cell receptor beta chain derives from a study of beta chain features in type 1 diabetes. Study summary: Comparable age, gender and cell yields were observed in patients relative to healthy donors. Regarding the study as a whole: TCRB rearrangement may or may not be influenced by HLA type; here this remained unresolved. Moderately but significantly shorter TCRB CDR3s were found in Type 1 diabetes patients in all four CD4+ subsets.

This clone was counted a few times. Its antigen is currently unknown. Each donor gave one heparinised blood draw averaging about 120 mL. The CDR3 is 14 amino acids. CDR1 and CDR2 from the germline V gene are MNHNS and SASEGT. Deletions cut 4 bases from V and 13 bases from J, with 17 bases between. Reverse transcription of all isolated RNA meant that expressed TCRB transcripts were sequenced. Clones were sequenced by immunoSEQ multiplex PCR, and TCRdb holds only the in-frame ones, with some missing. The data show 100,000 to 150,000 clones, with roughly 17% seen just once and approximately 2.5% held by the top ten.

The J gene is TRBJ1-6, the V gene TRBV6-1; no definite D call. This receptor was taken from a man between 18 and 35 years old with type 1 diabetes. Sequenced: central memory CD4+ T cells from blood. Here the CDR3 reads CASSVETDGYPLHF. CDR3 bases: TGTGCCAGCAGTGTGGAGACGGACGGCTACCCCCTCCACTTT.